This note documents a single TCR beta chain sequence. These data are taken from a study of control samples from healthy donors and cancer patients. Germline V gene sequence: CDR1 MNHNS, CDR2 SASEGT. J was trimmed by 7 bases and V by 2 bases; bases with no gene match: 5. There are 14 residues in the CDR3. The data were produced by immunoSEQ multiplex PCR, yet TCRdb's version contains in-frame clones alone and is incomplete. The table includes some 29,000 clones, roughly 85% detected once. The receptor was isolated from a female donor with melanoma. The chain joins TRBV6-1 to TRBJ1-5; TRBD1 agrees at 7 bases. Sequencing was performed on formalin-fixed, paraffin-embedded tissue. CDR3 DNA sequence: TGTGCCAGCAGTGAAACAGGGGCATACCAGCCCCAGCATTTT. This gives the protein CASSETGAYQPQHF.